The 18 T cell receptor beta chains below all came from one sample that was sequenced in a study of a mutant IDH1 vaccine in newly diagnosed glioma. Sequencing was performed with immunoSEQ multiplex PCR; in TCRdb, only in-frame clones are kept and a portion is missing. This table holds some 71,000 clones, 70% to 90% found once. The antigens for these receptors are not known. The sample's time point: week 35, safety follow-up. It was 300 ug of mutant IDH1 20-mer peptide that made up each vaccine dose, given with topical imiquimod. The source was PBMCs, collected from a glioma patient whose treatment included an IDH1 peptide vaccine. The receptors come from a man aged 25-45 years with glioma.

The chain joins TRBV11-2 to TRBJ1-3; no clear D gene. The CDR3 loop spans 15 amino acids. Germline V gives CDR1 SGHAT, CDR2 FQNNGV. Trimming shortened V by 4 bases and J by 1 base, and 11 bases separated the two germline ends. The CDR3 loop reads CASSSLMRSGNTIYF. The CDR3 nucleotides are TGTGCCAGCAGCTCCCTGATGCGGTCTGGAAACACCATATATTTT.

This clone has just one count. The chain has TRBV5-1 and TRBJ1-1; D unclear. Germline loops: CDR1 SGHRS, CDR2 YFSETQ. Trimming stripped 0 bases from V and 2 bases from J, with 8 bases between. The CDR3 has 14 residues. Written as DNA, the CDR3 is TGCGCCAGCAGCTTGGCTAGCCTTAACACTGAAGCTTTCTTT. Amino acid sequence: CASSLASLNTEAFF.

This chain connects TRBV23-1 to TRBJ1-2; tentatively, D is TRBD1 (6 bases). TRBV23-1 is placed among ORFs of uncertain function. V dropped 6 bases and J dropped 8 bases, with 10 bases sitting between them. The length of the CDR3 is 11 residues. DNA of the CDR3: TGCGCCAGCAGCCACGGGGGCGGCTACACCTTC. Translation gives CASSHGGGYTF.

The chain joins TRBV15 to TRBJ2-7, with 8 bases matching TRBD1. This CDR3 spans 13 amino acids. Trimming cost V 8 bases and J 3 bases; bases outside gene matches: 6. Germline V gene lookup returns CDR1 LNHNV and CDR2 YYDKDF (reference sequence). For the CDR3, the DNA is TGTGCCACCGGTAGACAGGGGATCTACGAGCAGTACTTC. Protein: CATGRQGIYEQYF.

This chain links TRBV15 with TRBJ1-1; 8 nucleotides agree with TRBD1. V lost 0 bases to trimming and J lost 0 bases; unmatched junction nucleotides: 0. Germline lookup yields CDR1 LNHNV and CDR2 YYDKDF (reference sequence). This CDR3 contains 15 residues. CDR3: CATSRDRGLNTEAFF. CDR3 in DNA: TGTGCCACCAGCAGAGACAGGGGGCTGAACACTGAAGCTTTCTTT.

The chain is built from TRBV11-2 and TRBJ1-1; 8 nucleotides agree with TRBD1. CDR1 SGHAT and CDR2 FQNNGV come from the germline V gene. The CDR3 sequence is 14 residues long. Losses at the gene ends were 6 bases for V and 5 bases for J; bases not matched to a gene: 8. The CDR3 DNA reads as TGTGCCAGCAGTGTTGGACAGGGCTGGACTGAAGCTTTCTTT. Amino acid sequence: CASSVGQGWTEAFF.

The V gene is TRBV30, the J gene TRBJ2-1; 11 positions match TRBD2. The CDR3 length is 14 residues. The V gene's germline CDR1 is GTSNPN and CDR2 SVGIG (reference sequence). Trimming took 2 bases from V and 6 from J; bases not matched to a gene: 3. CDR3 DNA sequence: TGTGCCTGGAGTACTAGCGGGAGCGTCAATGAGCAGTTCTTC. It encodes CAWSTSGSVNEQFF. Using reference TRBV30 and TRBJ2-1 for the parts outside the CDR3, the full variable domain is SQTIHQWPATLVQPVGSPLSLECTVEGTSNPNLYWYRQAAGRGLQLLFYSVGIGQISSEVPQNLSASRPQDRQFILSSKKLLLSDSGFYLCAWSTSGSVNEQFFGPGTRLTVL.

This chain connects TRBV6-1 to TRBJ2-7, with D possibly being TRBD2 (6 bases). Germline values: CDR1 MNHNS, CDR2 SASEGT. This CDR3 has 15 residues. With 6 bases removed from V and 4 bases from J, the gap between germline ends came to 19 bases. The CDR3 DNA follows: TGTGCCAGCAGCCAATTTTCCCTGGGGGGTTACGAGCAGTACTTC. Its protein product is CASSQFSLGGYEQYF.

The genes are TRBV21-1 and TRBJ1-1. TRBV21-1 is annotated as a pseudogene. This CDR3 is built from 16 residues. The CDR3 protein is CASSFWENGGMTEAFF. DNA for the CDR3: TGTGCCAGCAGCTTTTGGGAGAACGGGGGAATGACTGAAGCTTTCTTT.

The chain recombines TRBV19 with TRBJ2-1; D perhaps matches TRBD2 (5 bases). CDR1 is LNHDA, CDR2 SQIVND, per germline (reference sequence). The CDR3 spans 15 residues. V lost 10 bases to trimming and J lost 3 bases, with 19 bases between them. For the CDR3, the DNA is TGTGCCACCGGACTTGCCCACCAGGTCTACAATGAGCAGTTCTTC. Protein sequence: CATGLAHQVYNEQFF.

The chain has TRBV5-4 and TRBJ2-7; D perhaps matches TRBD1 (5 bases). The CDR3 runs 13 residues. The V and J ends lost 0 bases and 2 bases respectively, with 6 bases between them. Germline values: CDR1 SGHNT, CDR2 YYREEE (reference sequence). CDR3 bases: TGTGCCAGCAGCTTGGGGGGCACCTACGAGCAGTACTTC. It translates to CASSLGGTYEQYF.

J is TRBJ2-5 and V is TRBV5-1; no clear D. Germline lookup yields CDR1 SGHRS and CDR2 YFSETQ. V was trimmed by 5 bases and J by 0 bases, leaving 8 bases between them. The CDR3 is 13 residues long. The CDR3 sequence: CASRGPYQETQYF. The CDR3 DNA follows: TGCGCCAGCAGAGGGCCGTACCAAGAGACCCAGTACTTC.

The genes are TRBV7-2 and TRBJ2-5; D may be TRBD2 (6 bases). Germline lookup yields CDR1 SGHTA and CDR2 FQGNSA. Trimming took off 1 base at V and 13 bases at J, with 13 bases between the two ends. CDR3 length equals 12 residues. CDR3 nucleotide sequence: TGTGCCAGCAGCTTAGGAAATGGGGGGTGGTACTTC. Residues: CASSLGNGGWYF.

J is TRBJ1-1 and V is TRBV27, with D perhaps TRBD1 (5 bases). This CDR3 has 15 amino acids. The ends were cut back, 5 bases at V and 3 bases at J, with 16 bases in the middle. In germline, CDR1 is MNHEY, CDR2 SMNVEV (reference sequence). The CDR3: CASSPRRGMDTEAFF. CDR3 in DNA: TGTGCCAGCAGTCCACGGAGGGGTATGGACACTGAAGCTTTCTTT.

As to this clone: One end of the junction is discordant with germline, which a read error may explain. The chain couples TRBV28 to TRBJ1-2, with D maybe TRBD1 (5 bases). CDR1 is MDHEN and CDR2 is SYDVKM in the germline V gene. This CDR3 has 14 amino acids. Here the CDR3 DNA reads TGTGCCAAAGCCAGGGAGTCTCTTAACTGTGGCTACACCTTC. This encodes CAKARESLNCGYTF.

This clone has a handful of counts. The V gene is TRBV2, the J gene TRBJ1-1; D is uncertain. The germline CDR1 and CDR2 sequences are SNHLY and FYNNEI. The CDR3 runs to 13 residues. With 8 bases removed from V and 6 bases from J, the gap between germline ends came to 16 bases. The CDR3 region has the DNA TGTGCCAGCGGCGTCCTAATCCTCCCTGAAGCTTTCTTT. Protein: CASGVLILPEAFF. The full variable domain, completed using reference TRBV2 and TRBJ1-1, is EPEVTQTPSHQVTQMGQEVILRCVPISNHLYFYWYRQILGQKVEFLVSFYNNEISEKSEIFDDQFSVERPDGSNFTLKIRSTKLEDSAMYFCASGVLILPEAFFGQGTRLTVV.

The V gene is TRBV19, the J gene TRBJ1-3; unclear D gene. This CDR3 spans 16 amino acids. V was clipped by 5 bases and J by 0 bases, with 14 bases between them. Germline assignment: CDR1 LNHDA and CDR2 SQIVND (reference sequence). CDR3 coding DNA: TGTGCCAGTAGTGTGACACCCCGGAGCTCTGGAAACACCATATATTTT. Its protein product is CASSVTPRSSGNTIYF.

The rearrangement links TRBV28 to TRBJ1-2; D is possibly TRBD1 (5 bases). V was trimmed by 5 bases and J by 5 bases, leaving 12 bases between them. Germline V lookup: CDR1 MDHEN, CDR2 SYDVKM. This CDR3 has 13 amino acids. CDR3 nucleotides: TGTGCCAGCAGTGACGGGGGTGGGTATGGCTACACCTTC. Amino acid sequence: CASSDGGGYGYTF.